This TCR beta chain was captured in a study of T-cell memory formation after mild COVID-19 (dated by TCRdb to the early 2020s). With respect to the entire study: TCR sequence clusters from the two donors were largely donor specific. In a couple of donors, T-cell clones that expanded and contracted after mild COVID-19 were tracked by sequencing TCRalpha and TCRbeta repertoires over time. Two young, previously healthy adult volunteers made up the cohort, one male and one female. Results and caveats for the whole study, not just this receptor: Clones contracting from day 15 to 85 had balanced CD4/CD8 phenotypes, while a second wave expanding from day 15 to 37 was biased towards CD4+. Contracting CD4+ clones turned up mainly in the CM and EM memory subsets, whereas EMRA was where CD8+ clones were enriched. The study covered only a couple of mild cases, and larger cohorts including severe cases with pre-infection samples were considered necessary. SARS-CoV-2 specificity of the second-wave clones peaking on day 37 was not confirmed. Some responding clones were detected in pre-infection memory, suggesting pre-existing cross-reactive memory T cells joined the SARS-CoV-2 response.

Deletion took 3 bases off V and 4 bases off J, with a span of 15 bases between the germline ends. The germline V gene supplies CDR1 MGHRA and CDR2 YSYEKL. Inclusive of the bounding cysteine and phenylalanine, the CDR3 is 15 residues long. This entry keeps only the CDR3 DNA: 45 bases, framed from base 1. Note on this clonotype: The clone's antigen remains unknown. No qualities accompany the bases; no much larger clone lies one base away.

Ficoll-Paque density gradient centrifugation was the method used to isolate PBMCs. TCRdb shows the sequencer as Illumina NovaSeq 6000. TCRalpha and TCRbeta cDNA libraries were constructed by 5'RACE with constant-segment primers, with sample barcodes and unique molecular identifiers being introduced. Trizol reagent was used to extract RNA from every sample. Library amplification was performed in two PCR steps, and a second sample barcode and Illumina TruSeq adapters were introduced in the second step. The libraries were sequenced on an Illumina NovaSeq using 2 x 150 bp paired-end reads. The original methods were these. With migec v1.2.7, reads were demultiplexed and then collapsed into UMI-guided consensus sequences. Using mixcr v2.1.11, the UMI consensuses were aligned to TRA and TRB V and J templates and assembled into clonotypes. Expanded or contracted clonotypes were those called significant by both edgeR and NoisET, with noise models trained on biological replicates. For edgeR calls, a false discovery rate-adjusted p below 0.01 and a log2 fold-change threshold of 1 were applied. PCA with hierarchical clustering of max-normalized trajectories of the 1000 most abundant clonotypes was used as exploratory dynamics analysis. Separately sequenced CD4+ and CD8+ repertoires were used to assign the CD4 or CD8 phenotype of responding clones. TCRdb reanalyzed the raw reads on its own, using fastp at Q25 for trimming and MiXCR for clone calling, and kept in-frame beta chains. Every distinct CDR3 protein forms one entry, paired with its most common genes and DNA. The V and J calls shown here were made by TCRdb, not taken from the authors' results. This sample holds roughly 400,000 distinct CDR3 sequences; 15% to 20% were observed only once. About 22% of the sample is taken by the ten largest.

The V and J genes are TRBV4-1 and TRBJ2-5; TRBD2 could be the D gene, as 6 bases match. The sequencing input was PBMCs or a T cell subset sorted from them (not recorded which). The source of this sequence is a young man who had mild COVID-19 (a few samples of this study predate the infection). The sample titles of this study are shuffled in the database, so cell type and time point are left out; the donor was told from shared clones. The CDR3 amino acid sequence is: CASSQALRGVETQYF. The nucleotides are TGCGCCAGCAGCCAGGCGTTGCGGGGAGTAGAGACCCAGTACTTC.